These 23 T cell receptor beta chains came from one sample sequenced in a study of shared clonotypes between healthy human individuals. Repertoires were generated with immunoSEQ multiplex PCR, while TCRdb's copy carries only in-frame clones and drops some. Of 2 million to 2.5 million clones in the sample, roughly 93% are singletons; the top ten hold about 0.34%. The sequencing sample was made of naive CD4+ T cells from PBMCs. Sample subset: CD45RA+ positively selected. Receptor source: a man younger than 35 in good health. Some clones in this sample may be carry-over from other donors' samples.

The V call is TRBV18, the J call TRBJ2-2; 10 bases are a match to TRBD1. V shed 5 bases and J 5 bases; nucleotides not matched to a gene: 2. This CDR3 region has 14 residues. Germline V CDR1 and CDR2: KGHSH, LQKENI. CDR3: CASSTDRGTGELFF. The CDR3 DNA reads as TGTGCCAGCTCAACGGACAGGGGGACCGGGGAGCTGTTTTTT.

The rearrangement uses TRBV15 and TRBJ2-1; D remains ambiguous. Germline V gene data show CDR1 as LNHNV and CDR2 as YYDKDF (reference sequence). Trimming took off 0 bases at V and 8 bases at J, with 11 bases between the two ends. This CDR3 is built from 14 residues. The CDR3 region is CATSREWVAYEQFF. As DNA, the CDR3 is TGTGCCACCAGCAGAGAGTGGGTAGCCTATGAGCAGTTCTTC.

CDR3 bases: TGTGCCAGCAGCTTATGGGTTAGCGGGAGCACTGAGCAGTTCTTC. It translates to CASSLWVSGSTEQFF. This chain links TRBV7-9 with TRBJ2-1; TRBD2 agrees at 9 bases. The CDR3 loop spans 15 amino acids. CDR1 is SEHNR, CDR2 FQNEAQ, per germline (reference sequence). Losses at the gene ends were 2 bases for V and 9 bases for J; bases not matched to a gene: 8.

The J gene is TRBJ1-5, the V gene TRBV7-2; no reliable D call. V lost 5 bases to trimming and J lost 7 bases, with 12 bases between them. The CDR3 has 13 residues. The germline gives CDR1 SGHTA, CDR2 FQGNSA. The CDR3 coding sequence is TGTGCCAGCAGCCCCCCAGGTTGGCAGCCCCAGCATTTT. Protein: CASSPPGWQPQHF. The complete variable domain, with remaining parts taken from reference TRBV7-2 and TRBJ1-5, reads GAGVSQSPSNKVTEKGKDVELRCDPISGHTALYWYRQSLGQGLEFLIYFQGNSAPDKSGLPSDRFSAERTGGSVSTLTIQRTQQEDSAVYLCASSPPGWQPQHFGDGTRLSIL.

This chain uses TRBV28 with TRBJ1-1; D remains unclear. Germline CDR1 is MDHEN and CDR2 is SYDVKM. The ends were cut back, 6 bases at V and 5 bases at J, with 7 bases in the middle. The CDR3 length is 11 residues. The CDR3 sequence is CASRTRTEAFF. The CDR3 region has the DNA TGTGCCAGCAGGACACGGACTGAAGCTTTCTTT. The full variable domain, with the rest looked up from reference TRBV28 and TRBJ1-1, is DVKVTQSSRYLVKRTGEKVFLECVQDMDHENMFWYRQDPGLGLRLIYFSYDVKMKEKGDIPEGYSVSREKKERFSLILESASTNQTSMYLCASRTRTEAFFGQGTRLTVV.

The chain recombines TRBV18 with TRBJ1-5, with TRBD1 identical over 8 bases. Germline values: CDR1 KGHSH, CDR2 LQKENI. The CDR3 totals 15 residues. The ends lost 4 bases at V and 4 bases at J; junction bases unmatched: 6. CDR3 region: CASSRAGTGNQPQHF. For the CDR3, the DNA is TGTGCCAGCTCACGTGCCGGGACAGGTAATCAGCCCCAGCATTTT.

CDR3 protein: CAKYLGRTSGHSYEQYF. CDR3 DNA sequence: TGTGCCAAATACCTGGGGCGGACTAGCGGCCACTCCTACGAGCAGTACTTC. The V gene is TRBV19, the J gene TRBJ2-7; 10 bases line up with TRBD2. With 10 bases clipped from V and 0 bases from J, the junction kept 15 bases outside the gene matches. Germline V lookup: CDR1 LNHDA, CDR2 SQIVND (reference sequence). The length of the CDR3 is 17 residues.

V and J are TRBV5-6 and TRBJ2-4; D is possibly TRBD2 (6 bases). Germline V lookup: CDR1 SGHDT, CDR2 YYEEEE. The CDR3 has 14 amino acids. The ends were cut back, 4 bases at V and 1 base at J, with 9 bases in the middle. The CDR3 DNA reads TGTGCCAGCAGCCTTGGGGGGGCCAAAAACATTCAGTACTTC. This codes for CASSLGGAKNIQYF.

The chain carries TRBV2 and TRBJ2-1; D unclear. V was pared by 10 bases and J by 12 bases, with 16 bases between. There are 11 residues in the CDR3. Germline V CDR1 and CDR2: SNHLY, FYNNEI. Written as DNA, the CDR3 is TGTGCCATCAGACCCGAGAGGAGGCAGTTCTTC. Encoded protein: CAIRPERRQFF.

The CDR3 loop is CASSGPLSGRVSYNEQFF. CDR3 nucleotide sequence: TGTGCCAGCAGTGGACCCCTTAGCGGGAGAGTCTCCTACAATGAGCAGTTCTTC. The chain carries TRBV27 and TRBJ2-1, with 9 bases identical to TRBD2. Trimming removed 5 bases from V and 0 bases from J; junction bases left unmatched: 11. CDR3 length: 18 residues. Looked up from germline, CDR1 is MNHEY and CDR2 is SMNVEV (reference sequence).

V is TRBV20-1 and J is TRBJ2-5; D remains ambiguous. V was trimmed by 6 bases and J by 5 bases, leaving 10 bases between them. Per the germline V gene, CDR1 is DFQATT and CDR2 is SNEGSKA (reference sequence). The CDR3 runs 11 residues. The CDR3 DNA is TGCAGTGCGACCCAGTCGGAGACCCAGTACTTC. Translating gives CSATQSETQYF.

The CDR3 sequence: CASSASRTSYEQYF. The CDR3 DNA reads as TGTGCCAGCAGCGCTTCCCGGACCTCCTACGAGCAGTACTTC. J is TRBJ2-7 and V is TRBV7-9; no reliable D call. The CDR3 runs 14 residues. The germline V and J ends were trimmed by 5 bases and 0 bases, with 11 bases remaining between them. Germline loops: CDR1 SEHNR, CDR2 FQNEAQ (reference sequence). The whole variable domain, remainder taken from reference TRBV7-9 and TRBJ2-7, is DTGVSQNPRHKITKRGQNVTFRCDPISEHNRLYWYRQTLGQGPEFLTYFQNEAQLEKSRLLSDRFSAERPKGSFSTLEIQRTEQGDSAMYLCASSASRTSYEQYFGPGTRLTVT.

In its sample, this clone was seen once. J is TRBJ2-2 and V is TRBV7-2; 9 bases match TRBD1. The germline CDR1 and CDR2 sequences are SGHTA and FQGNSA. This CDR3 contains 17 residues. Germline trimming cut 5 bases from V and 4 bases from J; bases unmatched to any gene: 11. CDR3 sequence: CASSPVVGTGPTGELFF. CDR3 in DNA: TGTGCCAGCAGCCCAGTGGTTGGGACAGGGCCCACCGGGGAGCTGTTTTTT.

The V call is TRBV6-1, the J call TRBJ1-2; D not certain. The V gene lost 1 base and the J gene lost 1 base, with 16 bases spanning the gap. CDR3 size: 17 residues. The germline CDR1 and CDR2 sequences are MNHNS and SASEGT. The DNA of the CDR3 is TGTGCCAGCAGTGAAGTGTGGGCAACTCGGAGTAACTATGGCTACACCTTC. Its translation: CASSEVWATRSNYGYTF.

The rearrangement uses TRBV18 and TRBJ2-3; D is undetermined. Trimming pared 6 bases from V and 3 bases from J, leaving 7 bases between. CDR1 is KGHSH and CDR2 is LQKENI in the germline V gene. There are 12 residues in the CDR3. The CDR3 region has the DNA TGTGCCAGCTCCGTCAATACAGATACGCAGTATTTT. Its protein product is CASSVNTDTQYF.

The gene calls are TRBV28 and TRBJ1-2, with unresolved D. Between the trimmed V and J ends, which lost 7 bases and 5 bases, there was a span of 17 bases. Per the germline V gene, CDR1 is MDHEN and CDR2 is SYDVKM. The CDR3 is 14 residues long. CDR3 in DNA: TGTGCCAGCACTCAAAAAGAACCTCCGTATGGCTACACCTTC. Translating it yields CASTQKEPPYGYTF.

V usage is TRBV5-4 and J usage is TRBJ2-4; D might be TRBD1 (6 bases). V lost 4 bases and J 1 base, leaving 15 bases between the germline ends. The CDR3 runs 16 residues. Germline values: CDR1 SGHNT, CDR2 YYREEE (reference sequence). CDR3 sequence (DNA): TGTGCCAGCAGCGCACAACAGGGCGAGGCCAAAAACATTCAGTACTTC. Protein product: CASSAQQGEAKNIQYF.

This sequence joins TRBV5-1 and TRBJ1-4; D unresolved. Trimming took off 0 bases at V and 6 bases at J, with 12 bases between the two ends. The CDR3 spans 15 residues. CDR1 and CDR2 from the germline V gene are SGHRS and YFSETQ. The CDR3 nucleotides are TGCGCCAGCAGCTTGGTTGGGGATGCGTATGAAAAACTGTTTTTT. The encoded protein is CASSLVGDAYEKLFF.

The chain joins TRBV7-2 to TRBJ2-7; 10 bases fit TRBD2. CDR1 and CDR2 (germline): SGHTA, FQGNSA. This CDR3 has 17 residues. The V gene end was trimmed by 5 bases and the J gene end by 11 bases; junction bases not matched to a gene: 21. The CDR3 sequence: CASSPLGAGTSAPREYF. In nucleotides, the CDR3 is TGTGCCAGCAGCCCCCTTGGGGCCGGGACTAGCGCTCCACGGGAGTACTTC.

The V call is TRBV20-1, the J call TRBJ2-3; TRBD2 agrees at 9 bases. There are 11 residues in the CDR3. CDR1 is DFQATT, CDR2 SNEGSKA, per germline (reference sequence). As DNA, the CDR3 is TGCAGCCGACCTAGCGGGGCAACGCAGTATTTT. Its protein product is CSRPSGATQYF.

In its sample, this clone was seen a few times. The chain joins TRBV10-3 to TRBJ1-5, with D perhaps TRBD1 (6 bases). Trimming took off 10 bases at V and 6 bases at J, with 19 bases between the two ends. Germline V gene lookup returns CDR1 ENHRY and CDR2 SYGVKD. This CDR3 is 14 amino acids long. CDR3 in DNA: TGTGCCACCCGGCAGGGGATGGGTAGTCAGCCCCAGCATTTT. Protein: CATRQGMGSQPQHF.

With regard to this clone: Other DNA sequences from this sample encode an identical CDR3 as well. The J gene is TRBJ2-1, the V gene TRBV5-1, with D possibly being TRBD2 (5 bases). This CDR3 has 14 amino acids. V shed 1 base and J shed 6 bases, with 11 bases lying between them. Germline assignment: CDR1 SGHRS and CDR2 YFSETQ. The CDR3 spells CASSLLLGGNEQFF. The CDR3 nucleotides are TGCGCCAGCAGCTTGCTACTAGGCGGCAATGAGCAGTTCTTC.

DNA of the CDR3: TGCAGCGCGAACAGGGGAAACTACGAGCAGTACTTC. Translation: CSANRGNYEQYF. The J gene is TRBJ2-7, the V gene TRBV29-1, with 7 bases lining up with TRBD1. The length of the CDR3 is 12 residues. The ends lost 7 bases at V and 3 bases at J; junction bases unmatched: 6. Germline V gives CDR1 SQVTM, CDR2 ANQGSEA.